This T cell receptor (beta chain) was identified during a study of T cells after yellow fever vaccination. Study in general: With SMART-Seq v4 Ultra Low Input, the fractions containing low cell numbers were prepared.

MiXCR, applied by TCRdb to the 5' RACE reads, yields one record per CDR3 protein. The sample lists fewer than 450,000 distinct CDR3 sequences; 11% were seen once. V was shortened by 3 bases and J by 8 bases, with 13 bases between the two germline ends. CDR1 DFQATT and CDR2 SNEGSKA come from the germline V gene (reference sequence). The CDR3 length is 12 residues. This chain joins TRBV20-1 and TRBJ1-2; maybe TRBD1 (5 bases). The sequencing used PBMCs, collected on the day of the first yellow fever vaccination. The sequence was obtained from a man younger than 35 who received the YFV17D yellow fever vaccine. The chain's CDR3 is CSASLQGHGYTF. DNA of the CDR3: TGCAGTGCTAGCCTCCAGGGTCACGGCTACACCTTC.